The 4 T cell receptor beta chains in this list originate from one sample, sequenced in a study of blood T cell repertoires in COVID-19. The repertoire was sequenced with immunoSEQ multiplex PCR; TCRdb's copy has only in-frame clones and lacks some. The sample carries roughly 460,000 clones, 70% to 90% recorded once. The sequenced sample was peripheral blood. These receptors originate from a man younger than 35 with COVID-19, enrolled during active disease.

This sequence joins TRBV27 and TRBJ2-2; perhaps TRBD2 as D (5 bases). Per the germline V gene, CDR1 is MNHEY and CDR2 is SMNVEV (reference sequence). Trimming shortened V by 3 bases and J by 6 bases, and 14 bases separated the two germline ends. The CDR3 loop spans 15 amino acids. The CDR3 region has the DNA TGTGCCAGCAGTTTCGTTCCGGGATTGGCCGGGGAGCTGTTTTTT. Translation: CASSFVPGLAGELFF.

V gene TRBV4-1 combines with J gene TRBJ1-4; TRBD1 is a possible D gene (6 bases). The V gene lost 3 bases and the J gene lost 8 bases, with 13 bases spanning the gap. There are 14 residues in the CDR3. Germline V gene sequence: CDR1 MGHRA, CDR2 YSYEKL. CDR3: CASSQYREREKLFF. CDR3 bases: TGCGCCAGCAGCCAGTACAGGGAGAGGGAAAAACTGTTTTTT.

This clone was counted a few times. The CDR3 loop is CASSLGGSNEKLFF. For the CDR3, the DNA is TGTGCCAGCAGCTTAGGAGGATCTAATGAAAAACTGTTTTTT. This rearrangement joins TRBV7-9 to TRBJ1-4; D is unresolved. CDR1 and CDR2 (germline): SEHNR, FQNEAQ (reference sequence). Trimming stripped 1 base from V and 3 bases from J, with 6 bases between. The CDR3 runs to 14 residues.

The CDR3 reads CASSPGTPPMALHF. The CDR3 coding sequence is TGTGCCAGCAGCCCGGGGACACCTCCGATGGCCCTCCACTTT. The chain employs TRBV7-9 and TRBJ1-6, with D possibly matching TRBD1 (6 bases). The CDR3 has 14 amino acids. Germline V lookup: CDR1 SEHNR, CDR2 FQNEAQ (reference sequence). Between the trimmed V and J ends, which lost 5 bases and 14 bases, there was a span of 19 bases.